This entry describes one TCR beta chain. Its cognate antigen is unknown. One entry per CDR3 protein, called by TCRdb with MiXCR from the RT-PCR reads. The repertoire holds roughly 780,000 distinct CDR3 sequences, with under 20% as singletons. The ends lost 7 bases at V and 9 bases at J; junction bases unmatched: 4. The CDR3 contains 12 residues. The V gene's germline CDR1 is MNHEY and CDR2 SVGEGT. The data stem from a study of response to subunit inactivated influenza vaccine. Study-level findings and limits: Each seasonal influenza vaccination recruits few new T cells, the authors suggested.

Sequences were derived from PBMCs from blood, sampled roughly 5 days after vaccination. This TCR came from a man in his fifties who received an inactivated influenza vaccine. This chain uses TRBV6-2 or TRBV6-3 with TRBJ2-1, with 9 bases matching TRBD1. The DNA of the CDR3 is TGTGCCAGCAAAACAGGGGGCTTTGAGCAGTTCTTC. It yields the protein CASKTGGFEQFF.